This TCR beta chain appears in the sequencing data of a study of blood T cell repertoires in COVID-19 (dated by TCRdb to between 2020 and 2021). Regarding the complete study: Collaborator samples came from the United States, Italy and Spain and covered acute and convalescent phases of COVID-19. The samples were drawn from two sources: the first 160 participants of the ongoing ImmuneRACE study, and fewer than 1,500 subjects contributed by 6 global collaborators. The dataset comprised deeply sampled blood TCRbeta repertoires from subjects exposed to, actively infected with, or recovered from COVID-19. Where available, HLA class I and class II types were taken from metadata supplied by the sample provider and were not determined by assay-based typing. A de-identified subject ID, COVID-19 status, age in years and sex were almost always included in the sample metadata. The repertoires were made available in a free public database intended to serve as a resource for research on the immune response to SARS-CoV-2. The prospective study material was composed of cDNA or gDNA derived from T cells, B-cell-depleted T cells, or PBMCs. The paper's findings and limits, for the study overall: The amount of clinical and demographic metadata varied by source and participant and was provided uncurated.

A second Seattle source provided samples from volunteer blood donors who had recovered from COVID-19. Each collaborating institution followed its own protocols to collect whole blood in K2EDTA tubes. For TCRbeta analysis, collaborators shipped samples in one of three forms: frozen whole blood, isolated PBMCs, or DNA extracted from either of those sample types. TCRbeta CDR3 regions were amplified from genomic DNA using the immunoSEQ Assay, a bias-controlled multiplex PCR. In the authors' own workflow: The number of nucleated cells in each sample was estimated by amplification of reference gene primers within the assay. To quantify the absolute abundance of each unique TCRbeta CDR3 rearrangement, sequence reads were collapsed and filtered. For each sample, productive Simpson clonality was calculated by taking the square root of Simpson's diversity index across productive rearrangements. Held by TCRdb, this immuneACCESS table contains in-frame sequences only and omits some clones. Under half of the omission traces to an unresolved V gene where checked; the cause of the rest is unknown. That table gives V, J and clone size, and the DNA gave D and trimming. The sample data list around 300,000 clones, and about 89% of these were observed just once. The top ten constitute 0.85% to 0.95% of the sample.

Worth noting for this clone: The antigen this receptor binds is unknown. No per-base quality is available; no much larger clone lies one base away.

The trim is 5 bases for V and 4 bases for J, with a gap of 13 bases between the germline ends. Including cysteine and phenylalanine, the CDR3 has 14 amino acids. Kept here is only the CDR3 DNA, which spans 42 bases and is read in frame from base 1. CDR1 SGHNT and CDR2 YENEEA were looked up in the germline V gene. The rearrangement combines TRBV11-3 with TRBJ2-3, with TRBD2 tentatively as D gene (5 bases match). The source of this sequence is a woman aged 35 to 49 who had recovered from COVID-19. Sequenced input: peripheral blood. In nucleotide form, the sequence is TGTGCCAGCAGCAAGAGGGATTCATCAGATACGCAGTATTTT. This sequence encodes CASSKRDSSDTQYF.